This is a list of T cell receptor beta chains from one sample in a study of T cells after yellow fever vaccination. One entry per CDR3 protein, called by TCRdb with MiXCR from the 5' RACE reads. Found here are 250,000 to 300,000 distinct CDR3 sequences, 8.7% of them singletons; the top ten hold about 3.7%. The sample was CD4+ T cells sorted from PBMCs, taken 5 days after the yellow fever booster vaccination. These receptors all stem from a man aged 18 to 29 who received the YFV17D yellow fever vaccine. CDR3s include the opening cysteine and the closing phenylalanine or tryptophan. D genes are given only for firm matches. Rows may omit the clone size; those that give it use once, few, many or a size class.

V gene	D gene	J gene	clone size	CDR3 protein	CDR3 DNA
TRBV5-1	TRBD2	TRBJ2-5	-	CASSPRTSGGTETQYF	TGCGCCAGCAGCCCCCGGACTAGCGGAGGGACAGAGACCCAGTACTTC
TRBV11-1	-	TRBJ1-6	few	CASSVRNSPLHF	TGTGCCAGCAGCGTCCGAAATTCACCCCTCCACTTT
TRBV10-3	TRBD2	TRBJ2-3	-	CAISEGTSGSTDTQYF	TGTGCCATCAGTGAGGGGACTAGCGGCAGCACAGATACGCAGTATTTT
TRBV7-2	TRBD1	TRBJ2-1	many	CASSRGQVGEQFF	TGTGCCAGCAGCCGAGGACAGGTTGGTGAGCAGTTCTTC
TRBV4-2	TRBD1	TRBJ2-7	few	CASSQVLGDRRDYEQYF	TGTGCCAGCAGCCAAGTCCTTGGGGACAGGCGAGATTACGAGCAGTACTTC
TRBV5-1	TRBD1	TRBJ2-5	few	CASSKRTGPETQYF	TGCGCCAGCAGCAAAAGGACAGGGCCAGAGACCCAGTACTTC
TRBV12-3/TRBV12-4	-	TRBJ2-1	few	CASSLNWTPETEQFF	TGTGCCAGCAGTCTCAACTGGACTCCAGAGACTGAGCAGTTCTTC
TRBV14	TRBD1	TRBJ1-2	few	CASSQVPGQVYGYTF	TGTGCCAGCAGCCAAGTCCCGGGACAGGTTTATGGCTACACCTTC
TRBV25-1	TRBD1	TRBJ2-2	-	CASSERGTGWGTGELFF	TGTGCCAGCAGTGAAAGGGGGACAGGGTGGGGCACCGGGGAGCTGTTTTTT
TRBV5-1	-	TRBJ1-2	-	CASSLAGDVSGYTF	TGCGCCAGCAGCTTGGCTGGGGATGTAAGTGGCTACACCTTC
TRBV6-5	TRBD1	TRBJ1-2	many	CASSRGQGLGYTF	TGTGCCAGCAGCAGGGGACAGGGGTTAGGCTACACCTTC
TRBV24-1	-	TRBJ2-5	few	CATSARAAGKFETQYF	TGTGCCACCAGTGCCAGGGCAGCCGGAAAGTTTGAGACCCAGTACTTC
TRBV10-3	-	TRBJ2-2	-	CAISVTRGLWDTGELFF	TGTGCCATCAGTGTGACTCGGGGGTTGTGGGACACCGGGGAGCTGTTTTTT
TRBV3-1	TRBD2	TRBJ2-1	-	CASSQETSGGDYNEQFF	TGTGCCAGCAGCCAAGAGACTAGCGGGGGTGACTACAATGAGCAGTTCTTC
TRBV25-1	-	TRBJ2-7	few	CASSTPNLYEQYF	TGTGCCAGCAGTACACCAAATCTCTACGAGCAGTACTTC
TRBV6-6	TRBD1	TRBJ2-5	-	CASSYSRTGETQYF	TGTGCCAGCAGTTACTCTAGGACAGGGGAGACCCAGTACTTC
TRBV12-5	-	TRBJ1-2	many	CASGGGVLSAGYTF	TGTGCTAGTGGTGGCGGGGTCCTGAGCGCCGGCTACACCTTC
TRBV7-3	TRBD2	TRBJ2-1	-	CASSAGTSGYNEQFF	TGTGCCAGCAGCGCCGGGACTAGCGGTTACAATGAGCAGTTCTTC
TRBV3-1	-	TRBJ2-1	-	CASSRLEGAASNEQFF	TGTGCCAGCAGCCGACTGGAGGGCGCGGCCAGCAATGAGCAGTTCTTC
TRBV6-2/TRBV6-3	TRBD1	TRBJ1-2	few	CASSYTGDSGYTF	TGTGCCAGCAGTTATACAGGGGATTCCGGCTACACCTTC
TRBV6-5	-	TRBJ1-1	-	CASSYYPGRGTEAFF	TGTGCCAGCAGTTACTACCCCGGTCGGGGCACTGAAGCTTTCTTT
TRBV29-1	-	TRBJ1-1	few	CSVVRTEAFF	TGCAGCGTTGTAAGGACTGAAGCTTTCTTT
TRBV5-1	-	TRBJ2-3	-	CASDSSQGSTDTQYF	TGCGCCAGCGACAGTTCTCAGGGAAGCACAGATACGCAGTATTTT
TRBV7-9	TRBD1	TRBJ1-5	many	CASSPLLGQGSNQPQHF	TGTGCCAGCAGCCCCCTGTTAGGACAGGGAAGCAATCAGCCCCAGCATTTT
TRBV11-3	-	TRBJ2-3	few	CASRYEGPDTQYF	TGTGCCAGCAGGTACGAAGGTCCAGATACGCAGTATTTT
TRBV4-2	-	TRBJ1-2	many	CASSQGTLGYGYTF	TGTGCCAGCAGCCAAGGGACTCTGGGATATGGCTACACCTTC
TRBV5-1	-	TRBJ2-1	-	CASSLPNRLDVVLLNYNEQFF	TGCGCCAGCAGCTTACCCAATAGACTAGACGTAGTCCTTCTAAACTACAATGAGCAGTTCTTC
TRBV5-1	TRBD1	TRBJ1-2	many	CASSSTGDYGYTF	TGCGCCAGCAGCTCGACAGGGGACTATGGCTACACCTTC
TRBV5-1	TRBD2	TRBJ2-1	few	CASAGTSGNNEQFF	TGCGCCAGTGCCGGGACTAGCGGGAACAATGAGCAGTTCTTC
TRBV7-9	-	TRBJ2-5	-	CASSFGQETQYF	TGTGCCAGCAGCTTCGGGCAAGAGACCCAGTACTTC
TRBV7-2	TRBD1	TRBJ2-7	-	CASSLMWGQDLYEQYF	TGTGCCAGCAGCCTAATGTGGGGACAGGACCTCTACGAGCAGTACTTC
TRBV5-8	-	TRBJ1-6	-	CASSWGRLFVSPLHF	TGTGCCAGCAGCTGGGGACGCCTCTTTGTCTCACCCCTCCACTTT
TRBV6-9	-	TRBJ1-1	-	CASSYRVRVGAFF	TGTGCCAGCAGTTATCGGGTCAGGGTGGGAGCTTTCTTT
TRBV21-1	-	TRBJ2-5	many	CASSNVGRETQYF	TGTGCCAGCAGCAATGTGGGCCGGGAGACCCAGTACTTC
TRBV12-3/TRBV12-4	-	TRBJ1-1	few	CASSPGQLINTEAFF	TGTGCCAGCAGTCCCGGACAGCTTATTAACACTGAAGCTTTCTTT
TRBV5-1	-	TRBJ2-3	-	CASSLVTGSTSTDTQYF	TGCGCCAGCAGCTTGGTGACAGGTTCTACCAGCACAGATACGCAGTATTTT
TRBV19	-	TRBJ1-4	few	CASSNVSPPRNEKLFF	TGTGCCAGTAGTAACGTCTCGCCCCCCCGGAATGAAAAACTGTTTTTT
TRBV5-6	TRBD2	TRBJ2-5	many	CASSLSAGGYQETQYF	TGTGCCAGCAGCTTGTCAGCGGGGGGCTACCAAGAGACCCAGTACTTC